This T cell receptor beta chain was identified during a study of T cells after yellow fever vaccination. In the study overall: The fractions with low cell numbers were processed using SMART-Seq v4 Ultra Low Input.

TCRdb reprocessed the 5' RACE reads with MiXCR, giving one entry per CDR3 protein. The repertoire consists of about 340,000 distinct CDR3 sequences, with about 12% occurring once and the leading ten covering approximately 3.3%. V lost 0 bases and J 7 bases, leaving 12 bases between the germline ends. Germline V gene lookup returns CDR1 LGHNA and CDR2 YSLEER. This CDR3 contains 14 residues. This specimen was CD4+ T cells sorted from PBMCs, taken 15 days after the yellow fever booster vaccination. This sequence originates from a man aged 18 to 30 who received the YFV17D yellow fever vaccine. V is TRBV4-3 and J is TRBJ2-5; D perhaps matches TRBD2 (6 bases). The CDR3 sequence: CASSQEMAGTTQYF. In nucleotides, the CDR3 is TGCGCCAGCAGCCAAGAAATGGCGGGGACGACCCAGTACTTC.